The 8 T cell receptor beta chains reported below all come from one sample, sequenced in a study of T cells in Graves' hyperthyroidism and ophthalmopathy. Amplified TCR beta CDR3 regions came from RNA transcripts. A first-round RT-PCR of the TCR CDR3 used the HTBI primer set. Using its own MiXCR run on the multiplex PCR reads, TCRdb lists one record per CDR3 protein. The sample contains about 290,000 distinct CDR3 sequences, around 15% of which appear only once. Material: blood. All receptors come from a woman aged 40 to 50 with Graves' hyperthyroidism.

In this sample, this clonotype turned up many times. The V gene is TRBV5-6, the J gene TRBJ1-4; D remains unclear. Germline lookup yields CDR1 SGHDT and CDR2 YYEEEE. The CDR3 extends over 14 amino acids. The V end lost 0 bases, the J end lost 11 bases, and 14 bases lay between the germline ends. For the CDR3, the DNA is TGTGCCAGCAGCTTGGCCCCCGGGAGCGGGAAACTGTTTTTT. It encodes CASSLAPGSGKLFF.

This clonotype was counted ten times or more. The J gene is TRBJ2-5, the V gene TRBV18; D uncertain. Germline loops: CDR1 KGHSH, CDR2 LQKENI. V was clipped by 1 base and J by 5 bases, with 11 bases between them. The CDR3 extends over 14 amino acids. CDR3 sequence (DNA): TGTGCCAGCTCACCACGGTCTACGCCGGAGACCCAGTACTTC. It yields the protein CASSPRSTPETQYF. The whole variable domain, filled in from reference TRBV18 and TRBJ2-5, reads NAGVMQNPRHLVRRRGQEARLRCSPMKGHSHVYWYRQLPEEGLKFMVYLQKENIIDESGMPKERFSAEFPKEGPSILRIQQVVRGDSAAYFCASSPRSTPETQYFGPGTRLLVL.

This clonotype has only one observation. This may arise from a read error, as a much more abundant clone is one base away. This is likely a read error, given that the CDR3 carries no conserved phenylalanine or tryptophan at its end. V and J are TRBV7-9 and TRBJ2-5; tentatively, D is TRBD2 (5 bases). V shed 1 base and J shed 0 bases, with 12 bases lying between them. From germline, CDR1 is SEHNR and CDR2 FQNEAQ (reference sequence). This CDR3 spans 16 amino acids. In DNA form, the CDR3 reads TGTGCCAGCAGCTTAGGGGGAGCTCCGTACCAAGAGACCCAGTACCTC. It yields the protein CASSLGGAPYQETQYL.

This clonotype was recorded at least ten times. J is TRBJ2-3 and V is TRBV12-3 or TRBV12-4; TRBD2 matches 12 bases. The CDR3 runs 17 residues. V lost 1 base, J lost 4 bases, and 6 bases stayed unmatched. The CDR3 protein is CASSLGLTSGSADTQYF. The CDR3 DNA sequence: TGTGCCAGCAGTTTAGGGTTGACTAGCGGGAGTGCAGATACGCAGTATTTT.

At least ten counts were recorded for this clonotype. V gene TRBV5-6 combines with J gene TRBJ1-1, with D hard to call. The germline CDR1 and CDR2 sequences are SGHDT and YYEEEE. V was pared by 4 bases and J by 4 bases, with 11 bases between. The CDR3 is made up of 13 amino acids. As DNA, the CDR3 is TGTGCCAGCAGCCCACCGTCGGGCACTGAAGCTTTCTTT. Its protein product is CASSPPSGTEAFF.

This clonotype was observed many times. This chain joins TRBV3-1 and TRBJ1-1; possible D gene TRBD1, 6 bases. Germline values: CDR1 LGHDT, CDR2 YNNKEL (reference sequence). This CDR3 is built from 12 residues. V lost 4 bases and J lost 11, with 14 bases in between. The CDR3 sequence is CASSPTGSKAFF. The DNA for the CDR3 is TGTGCCAGCAGCCCTACAGGGTCGAAGGCTTTCTTT.

The rearrangement links TRBV19 to TRBJ2-2; D possibly corresponds to TRBD2 (7 bases). This CDR3 contains 15 residues. Trimming shortened V by 7 bases and J by 3 bases, and 15 bases separated the two germline ends. Germline CDR1 reads LNHDA; CDR2 reads SQIVND (reference sequence). The CDR3 sequence: CASKVPGGHTGELFF. The CDR3 nucleotides read TGTGCCAGTAAGGTACCGGGGGGCCACACCGGGGAGCTGTTTTTT.

The sample holds a few counts of this clonotype. The V and J genes are TRBV7-3 and TRBJ1-6; unclear D gene. The germline CDR1 and CDR2 sequences are SGHTA and FQGTGA. There are 13 residues in the CDR3. Trimming took 5 bases from V and 7 from J, leaving 9 bases between them. The CDR3: CASSLDGNSPLHF. CDR3 nucleotide sequence: TGTGCCAGCAGCCTTGACGGAAATTCACCCCTCCACTTT.